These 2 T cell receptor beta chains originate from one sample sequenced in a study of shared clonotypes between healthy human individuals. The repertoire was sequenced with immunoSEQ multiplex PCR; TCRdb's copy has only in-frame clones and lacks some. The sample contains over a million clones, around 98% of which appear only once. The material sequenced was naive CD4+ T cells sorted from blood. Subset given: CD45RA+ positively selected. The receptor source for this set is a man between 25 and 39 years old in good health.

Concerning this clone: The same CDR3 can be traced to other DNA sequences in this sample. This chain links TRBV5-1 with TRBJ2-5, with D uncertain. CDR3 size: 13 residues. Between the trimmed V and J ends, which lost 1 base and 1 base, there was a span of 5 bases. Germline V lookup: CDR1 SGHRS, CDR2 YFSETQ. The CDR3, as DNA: TGCGCCAGCAGCTTGACATTCCAAGAGACCCAGTACTTC. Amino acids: CASSLTFQETQYF.

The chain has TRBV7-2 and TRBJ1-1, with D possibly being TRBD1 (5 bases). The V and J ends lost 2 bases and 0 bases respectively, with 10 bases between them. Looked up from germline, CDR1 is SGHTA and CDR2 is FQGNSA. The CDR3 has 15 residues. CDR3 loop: CASSLQGGLNTEAFF. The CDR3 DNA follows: TGTGCCAGCAGCTTACAGGGAGGTTTGAACACTGAAGCTTTCTTT. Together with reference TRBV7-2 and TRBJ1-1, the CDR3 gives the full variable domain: GAGVSQSPSNKVTEKGKDVELRCDPISGHTALYWYRQSLGQGLEFLIYFQGNSAPDKSGLPSDRFSAERTGGSVSTLTIQRTQQEDSAVYLCASSLQGGLNTEAFFGQGTRLTVV.